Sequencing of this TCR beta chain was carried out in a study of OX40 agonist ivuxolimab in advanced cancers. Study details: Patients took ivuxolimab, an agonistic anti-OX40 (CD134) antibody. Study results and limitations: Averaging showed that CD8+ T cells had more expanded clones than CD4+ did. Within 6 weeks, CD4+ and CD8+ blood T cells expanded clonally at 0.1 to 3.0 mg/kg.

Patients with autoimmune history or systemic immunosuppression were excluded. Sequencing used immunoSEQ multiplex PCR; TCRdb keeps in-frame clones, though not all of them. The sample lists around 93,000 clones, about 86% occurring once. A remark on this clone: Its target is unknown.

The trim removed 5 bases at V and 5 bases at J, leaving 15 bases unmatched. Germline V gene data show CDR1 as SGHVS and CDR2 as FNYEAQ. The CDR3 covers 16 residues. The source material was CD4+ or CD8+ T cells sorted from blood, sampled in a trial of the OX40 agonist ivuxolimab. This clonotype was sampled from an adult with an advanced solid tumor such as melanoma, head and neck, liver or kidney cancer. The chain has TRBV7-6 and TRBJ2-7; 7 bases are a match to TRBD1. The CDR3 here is CASSRGGAAATDEQYF. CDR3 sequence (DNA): TGTGCCAGCAGCCGAGGGGGCGCGGCGGCTACCGACGAGCAGTACTTC.